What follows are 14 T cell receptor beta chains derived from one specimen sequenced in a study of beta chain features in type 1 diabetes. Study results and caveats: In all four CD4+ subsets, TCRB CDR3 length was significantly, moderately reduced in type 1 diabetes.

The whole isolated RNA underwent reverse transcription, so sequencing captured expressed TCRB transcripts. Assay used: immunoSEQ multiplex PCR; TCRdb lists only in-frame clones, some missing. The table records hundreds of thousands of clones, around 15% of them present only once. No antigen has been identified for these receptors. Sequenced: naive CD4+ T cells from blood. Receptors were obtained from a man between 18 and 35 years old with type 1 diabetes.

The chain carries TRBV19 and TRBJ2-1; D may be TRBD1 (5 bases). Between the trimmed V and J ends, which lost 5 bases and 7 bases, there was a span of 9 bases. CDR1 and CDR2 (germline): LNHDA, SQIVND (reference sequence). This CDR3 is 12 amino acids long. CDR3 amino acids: CASSDRQNEQFF. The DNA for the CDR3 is TGTGCCAGTAGTGATCGACAGAATGAGCAGTTCTTC.

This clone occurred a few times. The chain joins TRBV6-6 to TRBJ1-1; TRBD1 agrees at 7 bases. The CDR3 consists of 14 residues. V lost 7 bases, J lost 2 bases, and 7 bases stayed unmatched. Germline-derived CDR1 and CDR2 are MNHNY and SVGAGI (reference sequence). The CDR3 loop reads CASKMDRRNTEAFF. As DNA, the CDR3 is TGTGCCAGCAAGATGGACAGGAGAAACACTGAAGCTTTCTTT.

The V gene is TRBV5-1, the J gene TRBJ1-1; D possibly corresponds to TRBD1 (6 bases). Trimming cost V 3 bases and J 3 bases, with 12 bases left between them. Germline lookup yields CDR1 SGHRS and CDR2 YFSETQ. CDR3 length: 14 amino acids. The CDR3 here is CASSSGQYDTEAFF. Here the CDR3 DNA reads TGCGCCAGCAGCTCAGGACAGTACGACACTGAAGCTTTCTTT.

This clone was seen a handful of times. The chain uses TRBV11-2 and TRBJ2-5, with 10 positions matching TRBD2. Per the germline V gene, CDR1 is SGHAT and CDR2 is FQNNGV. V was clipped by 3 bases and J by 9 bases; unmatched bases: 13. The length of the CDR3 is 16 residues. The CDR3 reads CASSFGTSGASGAQYF. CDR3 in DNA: TGTGCCAGCAGCTTCGGAACTAGCGGGGCCTCGGGGGCCCAGTACTTC.

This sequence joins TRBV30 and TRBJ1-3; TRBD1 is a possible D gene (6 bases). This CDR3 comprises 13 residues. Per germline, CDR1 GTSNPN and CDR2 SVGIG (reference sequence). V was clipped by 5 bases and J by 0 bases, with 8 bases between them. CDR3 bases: TGTGCCTGGGGACAGAGCTCTGGAAACACCATATATTTT. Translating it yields CAWGQSSGNTIYF.

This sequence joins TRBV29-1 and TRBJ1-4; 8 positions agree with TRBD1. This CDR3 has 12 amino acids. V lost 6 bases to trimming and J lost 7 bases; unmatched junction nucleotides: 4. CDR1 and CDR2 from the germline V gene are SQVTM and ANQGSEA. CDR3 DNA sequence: TGCAGCGTGACCGGGACAGGTGAAAAACTGTTTTTT. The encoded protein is CSVTGTGEKLFF.

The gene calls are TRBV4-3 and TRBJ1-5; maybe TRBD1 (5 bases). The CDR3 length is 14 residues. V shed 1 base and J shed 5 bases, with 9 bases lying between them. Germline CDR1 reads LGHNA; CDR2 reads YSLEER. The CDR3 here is CASSQATDDQPQHF. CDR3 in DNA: TGCGCCAGCAGCCAAGCGACAGATGATCAGCCCCAGCATTTT.

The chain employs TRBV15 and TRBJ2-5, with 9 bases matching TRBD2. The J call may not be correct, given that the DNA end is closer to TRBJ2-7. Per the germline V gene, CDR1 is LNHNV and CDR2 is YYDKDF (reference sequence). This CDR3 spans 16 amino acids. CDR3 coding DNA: TGTGCCACCAGCAGACCCGGGGCTAGCGGGAAGTACGAGCAGTACTTC. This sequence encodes CATSRPGASGKYEQYF.

CDR3 sequence: CAWSSLAGGYNEQFF. DNA of the CDR3: TGTGCCTGGAGCTCACTAGCGGGAGGGTACAATGAGCAGTTCTTC. This chain links TRBV30 with TRBJ2-1; TRBD2 matches at 13 bases. CDR3 length: 15 amino acids. Unmatched junction bases numbered 3, after V lost 3 bases and J lost 4 bases. Germline CDR1 GTSNPN, CDR2 SVGIG (reference sequence).

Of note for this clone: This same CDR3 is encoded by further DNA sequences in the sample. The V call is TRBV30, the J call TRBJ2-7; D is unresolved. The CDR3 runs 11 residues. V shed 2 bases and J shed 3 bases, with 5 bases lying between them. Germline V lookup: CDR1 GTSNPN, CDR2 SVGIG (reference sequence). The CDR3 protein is CAWSTGYEQYF. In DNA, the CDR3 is TGTGCCTGGAGTACGGGCTACGAGCAGTACTTC.

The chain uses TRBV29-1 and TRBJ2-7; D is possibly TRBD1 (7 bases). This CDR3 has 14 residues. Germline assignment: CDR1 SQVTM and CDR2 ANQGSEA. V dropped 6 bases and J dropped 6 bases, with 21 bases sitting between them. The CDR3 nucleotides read TGCAGCGTCCACAGGGGAGGTTCGGAACTCGAGCAGTACTTC. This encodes CSVHRGGSELEQYF.

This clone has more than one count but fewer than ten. The CDR3 sequence is CASSWGASTYNEQFF. CDR3 DNA: TGCGCCAGCAGCTGGGGCGCAAGTACCTACAATGAGCAGTTCTTC. This chain connects TRBV5-1 to TRBJ2-1; the D gene is possibly TRBD1 (5 bases). V lost 3 bases to trimming and J lost 2 bases, with 12 bases between them. The CDR3 totals 15 residues. Germline CDR1 is SGHRS and CDR2 is YFSETQ.

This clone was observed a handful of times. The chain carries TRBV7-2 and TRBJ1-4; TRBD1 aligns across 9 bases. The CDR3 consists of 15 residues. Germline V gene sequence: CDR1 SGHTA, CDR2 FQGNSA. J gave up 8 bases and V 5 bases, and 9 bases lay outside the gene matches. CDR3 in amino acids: CASSVGGTGLEKLFF. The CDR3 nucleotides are TGTGCCAGCAGCGTGGGTGGGACAGGGCTGGAAAAACTGTTTTTT.

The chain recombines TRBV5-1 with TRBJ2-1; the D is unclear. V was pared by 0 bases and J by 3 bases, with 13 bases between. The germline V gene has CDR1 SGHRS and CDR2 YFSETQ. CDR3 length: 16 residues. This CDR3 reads CASSLALGILYNEQFF. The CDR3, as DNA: TGCGCCAGCAGCTTGGCCCTGGGGATTCTCTACAATGAGCAGTTCTTC.